This T cell receptor (beta chain) is drawn from a study of monozygotic twins with inflammatory bowel disease. Overall study findings and caveats: Among twins, concordant and discordant pairs did not differ in repertoire similarity, possibly from limited power. Nothing supported a single strong signal or clonotype that was associated with IBD.

TCR libraries were prepared from approximately 4,000 ng total RNA each. cDNA encoding TCRalpha and TCRbeta underwent two nested PCRs of approximately 16 and 10 cycles, each of which was followed by bead purification. TCRdb reprocessed the 5' RACE reads, with one entry per CDR3 protein and no DNA. The sample table sets out more than 120,000 distinct CDR3 sequences. With respect to this clonotype: Its antigen is undetermined.

There are 15 residues in the CDR3. This receptor was taken from a human donor with ulcerative colitis or Crohn's disease, or a healthy co-twin of an affected twin (not recorded which). V usage is TRBV12-3 or TRBV12-4 and J usage is TRBJ2-4; there is no DNA to check the TCRdb D call of TRBD1. Sequenced: blood. The CDR3 loop reads CASSPTALAKNIQYF.